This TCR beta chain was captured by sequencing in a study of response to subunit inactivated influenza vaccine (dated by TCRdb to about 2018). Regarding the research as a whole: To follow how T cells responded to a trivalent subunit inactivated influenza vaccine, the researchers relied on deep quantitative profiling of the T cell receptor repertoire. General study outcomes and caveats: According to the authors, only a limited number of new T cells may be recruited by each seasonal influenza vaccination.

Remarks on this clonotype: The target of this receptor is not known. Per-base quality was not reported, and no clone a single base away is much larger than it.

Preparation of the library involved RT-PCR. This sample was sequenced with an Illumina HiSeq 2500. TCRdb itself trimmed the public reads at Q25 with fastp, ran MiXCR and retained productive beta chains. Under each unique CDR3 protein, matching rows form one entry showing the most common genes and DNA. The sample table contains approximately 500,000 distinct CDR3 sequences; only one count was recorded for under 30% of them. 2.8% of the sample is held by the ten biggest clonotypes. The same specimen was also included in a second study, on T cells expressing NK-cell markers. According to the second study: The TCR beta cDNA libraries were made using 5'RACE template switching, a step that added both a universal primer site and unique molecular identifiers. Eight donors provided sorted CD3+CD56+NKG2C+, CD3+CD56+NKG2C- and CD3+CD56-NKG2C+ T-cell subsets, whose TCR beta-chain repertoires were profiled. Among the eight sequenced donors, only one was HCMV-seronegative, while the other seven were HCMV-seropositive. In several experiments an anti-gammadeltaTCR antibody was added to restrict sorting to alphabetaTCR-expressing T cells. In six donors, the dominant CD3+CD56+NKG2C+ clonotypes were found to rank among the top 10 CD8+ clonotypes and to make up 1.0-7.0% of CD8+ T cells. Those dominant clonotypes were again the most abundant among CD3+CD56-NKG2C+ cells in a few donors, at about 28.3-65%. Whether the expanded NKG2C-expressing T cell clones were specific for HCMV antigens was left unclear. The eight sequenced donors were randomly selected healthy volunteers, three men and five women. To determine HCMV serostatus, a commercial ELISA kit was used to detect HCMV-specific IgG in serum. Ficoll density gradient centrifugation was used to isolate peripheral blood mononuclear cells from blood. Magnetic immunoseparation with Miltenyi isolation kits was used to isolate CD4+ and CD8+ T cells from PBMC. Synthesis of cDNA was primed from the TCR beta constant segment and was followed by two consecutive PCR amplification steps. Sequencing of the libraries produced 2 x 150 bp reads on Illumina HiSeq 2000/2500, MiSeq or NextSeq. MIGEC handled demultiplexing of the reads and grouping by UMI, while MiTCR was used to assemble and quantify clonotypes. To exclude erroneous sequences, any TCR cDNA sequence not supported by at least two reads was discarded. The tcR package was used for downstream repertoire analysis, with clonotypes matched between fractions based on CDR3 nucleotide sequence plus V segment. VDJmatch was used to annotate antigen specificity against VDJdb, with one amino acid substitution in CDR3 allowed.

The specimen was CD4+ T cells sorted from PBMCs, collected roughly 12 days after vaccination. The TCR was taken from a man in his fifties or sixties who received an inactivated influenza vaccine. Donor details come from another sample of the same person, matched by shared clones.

The CDR3 reads CASSHIVQGDYGYTF. The nucleotide sequence reads TGTGCCAGCAGCCATATAGTACAGGGGGATTATGGCTACACCTTC. The chain joins TRBV7-9 to TRBJ1-2; the junction holds 8 bases that match TRBD1. As encoded in the germline V gene (reference sequence), CDR1 is SEHNR while CDR2 is FQNEAQ. The CDR3 goes from the cysteine to the phenylalanine over 15 residues. The kept DNA is CDR3 alone, 45 bases in frame from the first base. Trimming leaves V shorter by 5 bases and J shorter by 5 bases, with the junction holding 10 bases beyond the gene matches.